This is a list of T cell receptor beta chains from one sample in a study of blood T cell repertoires in COVID-19. The method was immunoSEQ multiplex PCR; TCRdb's version includes in-frame clones alone and lacks a portion of them. The table records tens of thousands of clones, 84% of them present only once. The sequencing input was peripheral blood. The origin of the receptors is a human donor in a cohort sampled during active COVID-19. Both conserved end residues are part of each CDR3. The order of the fields is D gene, J gene, clone size, V gene, CDR3 protein, CDR3 DNA. The D gene is left open where the match is weak. Rows may omit the clone size; those that give it use once, few, many or a size class.

>.|TRBJ2-1|.|TRBV5-4
CASSLAPVPGGGEQFF
TGTGCCAGCAGCTTGGCCCCGGTTCCGGGGGGCGGCGAGCAGTTCTTC
>TRBD1|TRBJ2-7|.|TRBV9
CASSAPTGGYRPLAQYF
TGTGCCAGCAGCGCCCCAACAGGGGGCTACCGCCCGCTTGCGCAGTACTTC
>TRBD1|TRBJ2-7|.|TRBV5-1
CASSNGQGAAYEQYF
TGCGCCAGCAGCAACGGACAGGGGGCTGCCTACGAGCAGTACTTC
>TRBD2|TRBJ2-7|.|TRBV2
CASSGGRAYEQYF
TGTGCCAGCTCAGGAGGGAGGGCCTACGAGCAGTACTTC
>TRBD1|TRBJ1-1|.|TRBV18
CASSEQGAGTEAFF
TGTGCCAGCTCAGAACAGGGGGCTGGGACTGAAGCTTTCTTT
>.|TRBJ1-2|.|TRBV6-5
CASMGPAGGYTF
TGTGCCAGCATGGGGCCGGCGGGGGGCTACACCTTC
>.|TRBJ1-2|once|TRBV6-5
CASRFREGLFRGYTF
TGTGCCAGCCGTTTCCGTGAGGGCCTCTTCAGGGGCTACACCTTC
>TRBD1|TRBJ2-3|.|TRBV2
CASSQRPGQGQTDTQYF
TGTGCCAGCAGTCAAAGACCGGGACAGGGGCAGACAGATACGCAGTATTTT
>TRBD1|TRBJ1-5|few|TRBV2
CASRRQGDQPQHF
TGTGCCAGCCGAAGACAGGGAGATCAGCCCCAGCATTTT
>.|TRBJ2-1|.|TRBV29-1
CSVAGVSSYNEQFF
TGCAGCGTTGCAGGGGTAAGCTCCTACAATGAGCAGTTCTTC
>TRBD1|TRBJ2-3|.|TRBV2
CASSAGTGGPDTQYF
TGTGCCAGCAGCGCTGGGACAGGGGGCCCGGATACGCAGTATTTT
>TRBD2|TRBJ2-7|.|TRBV3-1/TRBV3-2
CASSQPGGEQYF
TGTGCCAGCAGCCAACCGGGGGGTGAGCAGTACTTC
>.|TRBJ1-5|many|TRBV27
CASTPRPGNQPQHF
TGTGCCAGCACCCCTCGCCCGGGAAATCAGCCCCAGCATTTT
>.|TRBJ2-2|.|TRBV6-1
CASSEARPSQAGELFF
TGTGCCAGCAGTGAAGCGAGGCCTAGCCAGGCCGGGGAGCTGTTTTTT
>.|TRBJ2-3|once|TRBV30
CAWSGGGTDTQYF
TGTGCCTGGAGTGGCGGAGGCACAGATACGCAGTATTTT
>TRBD2|TRBJ2-3|.|TRBV5-6
CASSLGGGAADTQYF
TGTGCCAGCAGCTTGGGCGGGGGGGCAGCAGATACGCAGTATTTT
>TRBD1|TRBJ2-3|.|TRBV10-3
CATSAEQGVGTDTQYF
TGTGCCACCTCAGCCGAACAGGGGGTAGGGACAGATACGCAGTATTTT
>TRBD1|TRBJ1-1|.|TRBV29-1
CSVDKGGAGLGTEAFF
TGCAGCGTTGATAAAGGGGGCGCAGGGTTGGGCACTGAAGCTTTCTTT
>TRBD1|TRBJ2-4|.|TRBV5-6
CASSFGTGGLWNIQYF
TGTGCCAGCAGCTTTGGGACAGGGGGTCTGTGGAACATTCAGTACTTC
>.|TRBJ1-4|.|TRBV27
CASSLEGGDEKLFF
TGTGCCAGCAGTTTAGAAGGGGGGGATGAAAAACTGTTTTTT
>TRBD2|TRBJ2-7|.|TRBV19
CASSIVLAGAYEQYF
TGTGCCAGTAGTATTGTATTAGCGGGGGCCTACGAGCAGTACTTC
>TRBD2|TRBJ2-5|.|TRBV9
CASSGGLAGEETQYF
TGTGCCAGCAGCGGGGGACTAGCGGGGGAAGAGACCCAGTACTTC
>.|TRBJ2-3|few|TRBV6-6
CASSPNLAWSSTDTQYF
TGTGCCAGCAGTCCGAACCTAGCGTGGAGTAGCACAGATACGCAGTATTTT
>TRBD2|TRBJ2-3|.|TRBV18
CASPTELAGTDTQYF
TGTGCCAGCCCCACGGAACTAGCGGGCACAGATACGCAGTATTTT
>TRBD2|TRBJ2-5|.|TRBV5-1
CASSSRLARETQYF
TGCGCCAGCAGCTCCAGACTAGCTCGGGAGACCCAGTACTTC
>TRBD2|TRBJ2-7|few|TRBV2
CASRASMAGERSYEQYF
TGTGCCAGCAGGGCGTCAATGGCGGGAGAGCGCTCCTACGAGCAGTACTTC
>TRBD2|TRBJ2-3|.|TRBV11-2
CASSPILAPADTQYF
TGTGCCAGCAGCCCGATACTAGCGCCAGCAGATACGCAGTATTTT
>TRBD2|TRBJ2-1|.|TRBV7-2
CASSTSGPSSYNEQFF
TGTGCCAGCAGCACTAGCGGGCCTAGCTCCTACAATGAGCAGTTCTTC
>TRBD1|TRBJ1-2|.|TRBV6-2/TRBV6-3
CASSQGTANYGYTF
TGTGCCAGCAGCCAAGGGACAGCTAACTATGGCTACACCTTC
>.|TRBJ1-4|.|TRBV7-2
CASSLEGRGSEKLFF
TGTGCCAGCAGCTTGGAGGGGCGGGGGAGTGAAAAACTGTTTTTT
>.|TRBJ1-2|.|TRBV7-9
CASSHDRTGGYTF
TGTGCCAGCAGCCACGACAGGACGGGTGGCTACACCTTC
>.|TRBJ2-5|.|TRBV5-1
CASSLGAGTQETQYF
TGCGCCAGCAGCTTGGGGGCGGGGACCCAAGAGACCCAGTACTTC
>.|TRBJ1-2|.|TRBV30
CAWSWTAYGYTF
TGTGCCTGGAGTTGGACAGCCTATGGCTACACCTTC
>TRBD2|TRBJ2-2|medium-sized|TRBV6-8
CASSYSRSRPGLLSRSLTGELFF
TGTGCCAGCAGTTACTCGAGGAGTCGTCCGGGACTACTGAGCCGTAGTCTCACCGGGGAGCTGTTTTTT
>.|TRBJ2-2|.|TRBV29-1
CSVEIGGGELFF
TGCAGCGTTGAAATCGGGGGCGGGGAGCTGTTTTTT
>TRBD2|TRBJ2-1|.|TRBV7-3
CASSLGYGGGYNEQFF
TGTGCCAGCAGCTTAGGGTATGGCGGGGGATACAATGAGCAGTTCTTC
>TRBD2|TRBJ2-1|.|TRBV5-4
CASSLAGGRSFNEQFF
TGTGCCAGCAGCTTAGCGGGGGGGCGATCGTTCAATGAGCAGTTCTTC
>TRBD2|TRBJ2-7|.|TRBV10-3
CAIREGLAEAYEQYF
TGTGCCATCAGGGAGGGACTAGCGGAGGCCTACGAGCAGTACTTC
>.|TRBJ1-5|.|TRBV29-1
CSASWGVNQPQHF
TGCAGCGCGTCGTGGGGCGTCAATCAGCCCCAGCATTTT
>TRBD1|TRBJ1-2|.|TRBV29-1
CSSYKGADGYTF
TGCAGCTCCTACAAGGGGGCGGATGGCTACACCTTC
>.|TRBJ1-2|.|TRBV3-1/TRBV3-2
CASSQSNYGYTF
TGTGCCAGCAGCCAGTCAAACTATGGCTACACCTTC